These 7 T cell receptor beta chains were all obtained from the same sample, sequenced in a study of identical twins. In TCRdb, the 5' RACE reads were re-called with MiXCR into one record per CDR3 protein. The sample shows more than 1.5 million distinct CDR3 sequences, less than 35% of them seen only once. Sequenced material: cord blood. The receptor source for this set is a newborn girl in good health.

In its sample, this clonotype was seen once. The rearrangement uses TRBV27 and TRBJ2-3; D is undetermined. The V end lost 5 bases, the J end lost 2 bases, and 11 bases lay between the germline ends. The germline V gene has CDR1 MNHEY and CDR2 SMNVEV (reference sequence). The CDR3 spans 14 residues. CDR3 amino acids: CASSVQYFTDTQYF. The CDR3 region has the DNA TGTGCCAGCAGTGTGCAATACTTCACAGATACGCAGTATTTT.

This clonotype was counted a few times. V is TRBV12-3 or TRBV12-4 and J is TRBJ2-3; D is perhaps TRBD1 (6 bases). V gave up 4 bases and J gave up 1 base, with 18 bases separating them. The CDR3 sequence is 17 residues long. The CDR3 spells CASSSGALGPGTDTQYF. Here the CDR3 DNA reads TGTGCCAGCAGTTCAGGGGCTCTGGGCCCTGGCACAGATACGCAGTATTTT.

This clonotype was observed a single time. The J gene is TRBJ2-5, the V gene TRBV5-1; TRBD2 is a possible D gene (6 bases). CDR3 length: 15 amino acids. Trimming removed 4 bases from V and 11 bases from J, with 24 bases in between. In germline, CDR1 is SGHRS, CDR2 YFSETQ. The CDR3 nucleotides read TGCGCCAGCAGCCCAAATGGAGGGGTCGCCCATGAGCAGTACTTC. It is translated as CASSPNGGVAHEQYF.

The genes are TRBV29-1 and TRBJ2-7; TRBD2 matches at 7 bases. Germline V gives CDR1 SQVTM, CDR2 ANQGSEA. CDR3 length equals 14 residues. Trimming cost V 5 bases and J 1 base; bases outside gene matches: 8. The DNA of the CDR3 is TGCAGCGTTCGGCTCAGGGAGGGGTCCTACGAGCAGTACTTC. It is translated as CSVRLREGSYEQYF.

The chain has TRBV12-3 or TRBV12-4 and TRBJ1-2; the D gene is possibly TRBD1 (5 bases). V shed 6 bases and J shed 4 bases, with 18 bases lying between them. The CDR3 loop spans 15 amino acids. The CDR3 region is CASSRPGIWGYGYTF. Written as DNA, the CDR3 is TGTGCCAGCAGCCGCCCAGGGATTTGGGGCTATGGCTACACCTTC.

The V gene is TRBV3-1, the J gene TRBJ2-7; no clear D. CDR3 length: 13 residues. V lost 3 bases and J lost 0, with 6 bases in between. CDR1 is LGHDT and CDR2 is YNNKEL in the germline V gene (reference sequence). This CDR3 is CASSQRSSYEQYF. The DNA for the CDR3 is TGTGCCAGCAGCCAGAGATCCTCCTACGAGCAGTACTTC.

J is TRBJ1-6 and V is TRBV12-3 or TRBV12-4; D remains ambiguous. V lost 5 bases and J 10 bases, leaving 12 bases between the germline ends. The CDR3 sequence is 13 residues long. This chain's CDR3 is CASSVRSDSPLHF. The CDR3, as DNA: TGTGCCAGCAGTGTTCGGTCGGACTCACCCCTCCACTTT.